These 20 T cell receptor beta chains were sequenced from one sample in a study of shared clonotypes between healthy human individuals. Naivety among CD8 cells was defined by CD45RO negativity and positive CCR7 selection, thereby excluding terminally differentiated effector memory CD45RA+ cells. Produced via immunoSEQ multiplex PCR; TCRdb's table is partial and in-frame only. The data hold roughly 650,000 clones, with roughly 96% observed a single time. Material for sequencing was naive CD8+ T cells sorted from blood. These receptor sequences come from a woman in her thirties in good health.

The V and J genes are TRBV11-2 and TRBJ2-1; D not certain. Germline CDR1 reads SGHAT; CDR2 reads FQNNGV. The CDR3 length is 12 residues. V was trimmed by 1 base and J by 9 bases, leaving 7 bases between them. This CDR3 reads CASSLVGSEQFF. In DNA form, the CDR3 reads TGTGCCAGCAGCTTAGTTGGTAGTGAGCAGTTCTTC.

The chain carries TRBV7-2 and TRBJ2-7; D may correspond to TRBD1 or TRBD2 (5 bases each). From germline, CDR1 is SGHTA and CDR2 FQGNSA. The CDR3 spans 14 residues. V was trimmed by 0 bases and J by 1 base, leaving 7 bases between them. The CDR3 DNA reads as TGTGCCAGCAGCTTAGCGGGGGTATCCTACGAGCAGTACTTC. It translates to CASSLAGVSYEQYF. The full variable domain, in which reference TRBV7-2 and TRBJ2-7 provide the parts outside the CDR3, is GAGVSQSPSNKVTEKGKDVELRCDPISGHTALYWYRQSLGQGLEFLIYFQGNSAPDKSGLPSDRFSAERTGGSVSTLTIQRTQQEDSAVYLCASSLAGVSYEQYFGPGTRLTVT.

This chain uses TRBV10-2 with TRBJ2-3; D unclear. This CDR3 has 14 amino acids. Germline loops: CDR1 WSHSY, CDR2 SAAADI. The ends were cut back, 4 bases at V and 2 bases at J, with 10 bases in the middle. The CDR3 DNA is TGCGCCAGCAGTGTTGTAGGGAACACAGATACGCAGTATTTT. This gives the protein CASSVVGNTDTQYF.

This chain joins TRBV5-1 and TRBJ1-1; 7 bases map to TRBD1. The length of the CDR3 is 13 residues. The V and J ends lost 3 bases and 7 bases, in that order; junction bases with no gene match: 6. The V gene's germline CDR1 is SGHRS and CDR2 YFSETQ. This CDR3 reads CASSWGGDSEAFF. CDR3 coding DNA: TGCGCCAGCAGCTGGGGTGGGGACAGTGAAGCTTTCTTT.

J is TRBJ2-1 and V is TRBV4-1, with TRBD2 identical over 9 bases. Germline V gene data show CDR1 as MGHRA and CDR2 as YSYEKL. Germline trimming cut 3 bases from V and 7 bases from J; bases unmatched to any gene: 13. The CDR3 sequence is 17 residues long. The CDR3, as DNA: TGCGCCAGCAGCCAGACCCCACCCCAGCGGGGGGTGAATGAGCAGTTCTTC. This codes for CASSQTPPQRGVNEQFF.

This clone was found once. V usage is TRBV6-6 and J usage is TRBJ1-2; D may be TRBD1 (5 bases). Trimming removed 0 bases from V and 3 bases from J, with 11 bases in between. This CDR3 comprises 15 residues. Germline CDR1 and CDR2: MNHNY and SVGAGI (reference sequence). CDR3 region: CASSYSNEGDYGYTF. As DNA, the CDR3 is TGTGCCAGCAGTTACTCGAACGAAGGGGACTATGGCTACACCTTC.

The V gene is TRBV5-6, the J gene TRBJ2-5; weak D call: TRBD2 (5 bases). The J call may not be correct, given that the DNA end is closer to TRBJ2-7. Germline V gene lookup returns CDR1 SGHDT and CDR2 YYEEEE. CDR3 length: 13 residues. The CDR3 region has the DNA TGTGCCAGCAGCCCCGGGATCGTATACGAGCAGTACTTC. Protein sequence: CASSPGIVYEQYF.

The sample holds one count of this clone. Here the CDR3 DNA reads TGCGCCAGCAGCCAAGAACGGGGGGGGGAGACAGCTACGAACACTGAAGCTTTCTTT. As protein: CASSQERGGETATNTEAFF. The chain uses TRBV4-1 and TRBJ1-1; TRBD1 is a possible D gene (5 bases). The CDR3 runs to 19 residues. Germline CDR1 and CDR2: MGHRA and YSYEKL. V gave up 0 bases and J gave up 1 base, with 21 bases separating them.

The rearrangement links TRBV6-5 to TRBJ2-7, with D possibly being TRBD1 (5 bases). With 0 bases removed from V and 0 bases from J, the gap between germline ends came to 12 bases. The germline V gene encodes CDR1 MNHEY and CDR2 SVGAGI. The CDR3 is 16 residues long. As DNA, the CDR3 is TGTGCCAGCAGTTACTCTACAGGTCAAACCTCCTACGAGCAGTACTTC. This sequence encodes CASSYSTGQTSYEQYF.

The chain recombines TRBV28 with TRBJ1-4; weak D call: TRBD1 (5 bases). The ends were cut back, 5 bases at V and 5 bases at J, with 36 bases in the middle. This CDR3 comprises 22 residues. Germline CDR1 reads MDHEN; CDR2 reads SYDVKM. The CDR3 reads CASSPPASMNRAISQGNEKLFF. The CDR3 DNA reads as TGTGCCAGCAGTCCACCTGCCTCCATGAATCGGGCAATTAGTCAGGGAAATGAAAAACTGTTTTTT.

The V and J genes are TRBV7-6 and TRBJ2-3, with D tentatively TRBD1 (6 bases). Germline V lookup: CDR1 SGHVS, CDR2 FNYEAQ. Between the trimmed V and J ends, which lost 1 base and 1 base, there was a span of 18 bases. This CDR3 contains 18 residues. CDR3 in DNA: TGTGCCAGCAGCTTAGTAATAGCACAGGACAGACGCACAGATACGCAGTATTTT. Protein product: CASSLVIAQDRRTDTQYF. The whole variable domain, remainder taken from reference TRBV7-6 and TRBJ2-3, is GAGVSQSPRYKVTKRGQDVALRCDPISGHVSLYWYRQALGQGPEFLTYFNYEAQQDKSGLPNDRFSAERPEGSISTLTIQRTEQRDSAMYRCASSLVIAQDRRTDTQYFGPGTRLTVL.

The chain couples TRBV9 to TRBJ1-5, with TRBD1 identical over 7 bases. This CDR3 spans 15 amino acids. J gave up 2 bases and V 2 bases, and 4 bases lay outside the gene matches. Germline CDR1 reads SGDLS; CDR2 reads YYNGEE. CDR3 amino acids: CASSVDGTGNQPQHF. The CDR3 coding sequence is TGTGCCAGCAGCGTCGACGGGACAGGCAATCAGCCCCAGCATTTT. The variable domain in full, completed from reference TRBV9 and TRBJ1-5, reads DSGVTQTPKHLITATGQRVTLRCSPRSGDLSVYWYQQSLDQGLQFLIQYYNGEERAKGNILERFSAQQFPDLHSELNLSSLELGDSALYFCASSVDGTGNQPQHFGDGTRLSIL.

This chain joins TRBV28 and TRBJ1-6; unclear D gene. The length of the CDR3 is 13 residues. Looked up from germline, CDR1 is MDHEN and CDR2 is SYDVKM. V was trimmed by 6 bases and J by 14 bases, leaving 17 bases between them. DNA of the CDR3: TGTGCCAGCAGCCCATTGGCCACTCAAGCCCTCCACTTT. Its protein product is CASSPLATQALHF. Filled out from reference TRBV28 and TRBJ1-6, the complete variable domain reads DVKVTQSSRYLVKRTGEKVFLECVQDMDHENMFWYRQDPGLGLRLIYFSYDVKMKEKGDIPEGYSVSREKKERFSLILESASTNQTSMYLCASSPLATQALHFGNGTRLTVT.

The chain combines TRBV2 with TRBJ2-7, with D possibly matching TRBD2 (5 bases). CDR3 length: 12 amino acids. Trimming took 5 bases from V and 4 from J, leaving 9 bases between them. Germline V gene data show CDR1 as SNHLY and CDR2 as FYNNEI. CDR3 loop: CASSLRVYEQYF. The CDR3 DNA is TGTGCCAGCAGTTTGAGGGTATACGAGCAGTACTTC.

This clone was recorded once. J is TRBJ2-1 and V is TRBV5-4, with TRBD1 as a possible D gene (6 bases). Germline CDR1 reads SGHNT; CDR2 reads YYREEE (reference sequence). CDR3 size: 14 residues. The V gene lost 3 bases and the J gene lost 7 bases, with 14 bases spanning the gap. DNA of the CDR3: TGTGCCAGCAGCTCCGGGACATCCGCGAATGAGCAGTTCTTC. It encodes CASSSGTSANEQFF.

The rearrangement uses TRBV6-1 and TRBJ2-7, with 9 positions matching TRBD1. V dropped 6 bases and J dropped 4; count of bases not matched to a gene: 10. Germline V CDR1 and CDR2: MNHNS, SASEGT. The CDR3 contains 15 residues. The CDR3 region is CASREIRDRVYEQYF. CDR3 sequence (DNA): TGTGCCAGCAGGGAGATCCGGGACAGGGTTTACGAGCAGTACTTC.

The V and J genes are TRBV6-1 and TRBJ2-2, with D unclear. The CDR3 length is 11 residues. The V end lost 3 bases, the J end lost 6 bases, and 2 bases lay between the germline ends. The germline CDR1 and CDR2 sequences are MNHNS and SASEGT. The CDR3 DNA sequence: TGTGCCAGCAGTGATTCCGGGGAGCTGTTTTTT. Its translation is CASSDSGELFF.

This clone was counted once. This sequence joins TRBV27 and TRBJ2-1; D ambiguous. The V gene's germline CDR1 is MNHEY and CDR2 SMNVEV (reference sequence). CDR3 length: 13 residues. V dropped 4 bases and J dropped 6 bases, with 10 bases sitting between them. The DNA of the CDR3 is TGTGCCAGCAGTTACTCCCCAGCCAATGAGCAGTTCTTC. Translation gives CASSYSPANEQFF.

This clone was picked up one time. The chain is built from TRBV7-6 and TRBJ2-1; perhaps TRBD2 as D (6 bases). Germline V gene sequence: CDR1 SGHVS, CDR2 FNYEAQ. V dropped 1 base and J dropped 7 bases, with 11 bases sitting between them. This CDR3 region has 14 residues. CDR3 DNA: TGTGCCAGCAGCTTAGTAGCGGAGCAGAATGAGCAGTTCTTC. This translates into CASSLVAEQNEQFF.

This clone was picked up a small number of times. This sequence joins TRBV19 and TRBJ1-1, with D hard to call. Trimming removed 6 bases at V and 1 base at J, with 12 bases between. Germline V lookup: CDR1 LNHDA, CDR2 SQIVND (reference sequence). This CDR3 region has 14 residues. CDR3 amino acids: CASRTGIANTEAFF. CDR3 nucleotide sequence: TGTGCCAGTAGAACCGGGATCGCGAACACTGAAGCTTTCTTT.